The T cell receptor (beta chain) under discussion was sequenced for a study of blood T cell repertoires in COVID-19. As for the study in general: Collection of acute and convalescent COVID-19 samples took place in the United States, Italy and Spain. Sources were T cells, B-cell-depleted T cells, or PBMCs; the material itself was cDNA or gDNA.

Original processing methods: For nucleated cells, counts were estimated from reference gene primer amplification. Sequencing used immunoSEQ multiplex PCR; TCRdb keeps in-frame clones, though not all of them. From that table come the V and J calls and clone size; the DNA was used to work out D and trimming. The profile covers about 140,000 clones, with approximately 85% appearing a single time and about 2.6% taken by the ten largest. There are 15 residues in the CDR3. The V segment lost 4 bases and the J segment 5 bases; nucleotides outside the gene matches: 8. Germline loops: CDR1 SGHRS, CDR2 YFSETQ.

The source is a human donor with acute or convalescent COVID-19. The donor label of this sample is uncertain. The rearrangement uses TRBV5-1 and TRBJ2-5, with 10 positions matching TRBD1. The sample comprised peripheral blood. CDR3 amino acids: CASSAMTGGTETQYF. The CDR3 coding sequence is TGCGCCAGCAGCGCGATGACAGGGGGCACGGAGACCCAGTACTTC.